These 28 T cell receptor beta chains came from one sample sequenced in a study of control samples from healthy donors and cancer patients. Using immunoSEQ multiplex PCR, the repertoire was profiled, and TCRdb retains in-frame clones only, with some absent. The sample gives 100,000 to 150,000 clones, over 85% of which show up once; roughly 4% is in the top ten. Sequencing input: blood. These receptors were collected from a man aged 25 to 45 in good health.

The chain combines TRBV2 with TRBJ2-1; D is unresolved. The CDR3 has 12 residues. Trimming left V 6 bases short and J 10 bases short, with 13 bases between. Germline CDR1 is SNHLY and CDR2 is FYNNEI. Written as DNA, the CDR3 is TGTGCCAGCAGATGGCTTGTAAAGGAGCAGTTCTTC. Translating it yields CASRWLVKEQFF. The full variable domain, rest sourced from reference TRBV2 and TRBJ2-1, is EPEVTQTPSHQVTQMGQEVILRCVPISNHLYFYWYRQILGQKVEFLVSFYNNEISEKSEIFDDQFSVERPDGSNFTLKIRSTKLEDSAMYFCASRWLVKEQFFGPGTRLTVL.

The chain is built from TRBV6-5 and TRBJ1-2; the D is unclear. V was cut by 2 bases and J by 0 bases, with 13 bases left in between. Germline V gene sequence: CDR1 MNHEY, CDR2 SVGAGI. This CDR3 comprises 16 residues. Here the CDR3 reads CASSYLRRTTNYGYTF. CDR3 nucleotide sequence: TGTGCCAGCAGTTACCTAAGACGGACGACTAACTATGGCTACACCTTC.

This clone was observed once. The V and J genes are TRBV4-1 and TRBJ2-5; D is uncertain. The CDR3 covers 11 residues. CDR1 MGHRA and CDR2 YSYEKL come from the germline V gene. Trimming shortened V by 4 bases and J by 3 bases, and 3 bases separated the two germline ends. The CDR3 sequence is CASSPKETQYF. The CDR3 nucleotides read TGCGCCAGCAGCCCTAAAGAGACCCAGTACTTC.

This chain uses TRBV19 with TRBJ1-2; the D is unclear. V shed 5 bases and J shed 2 bases, with 6 bases lying between them. CDR3 length equals 12 residues. Per germline, CDR1 LNHDA and CDR2 SQIVND (reference sequence). The CDR3 nucleotides read TGTGCCAGTAGTCCGGGGAACTATGGCTACACCTTC. It codes for CASSPGNYGYTF. The variable domain in full, completed from reference TRBV19 and TRBJ1-2, reads DGGITQSPKYLFRKEGQNVTLSCEQNLNHDAMYWYRQDPGQGLRLIYYSQIVNDFQKGDIAEGYSVSREKKESFPLTVTSAQKNPTAFYLCASSPGNYGYTFGSGTRLTVV.

This sequence joins TRBV24-1 and TRBJ1-4; TRBD1 aligns across 8 bases. The V gene's germline CDR1 is KGHDR and CDR2 SFDVKD. The CDR3 loop spans 15 amino acids. V lost 3 bases, J lost 5 bases, and 4 bases stayed unmatched. The CDR3 protein is CATSDPDRGNEKLFF. CDR3 coding DNA: TGTGCCACCAGTGATCCTGACAGGGGCAATGAAAAACTGTTTTTT.

The J gene is TRBJ1-2, the V gene TRBV29-1, with D maybe TRBD1 (6 bases). The CDR3 has 13 amino acids. The V and J ends lost 6 bases and 2 bases respectively, with 13 bases between them. Germline V gene lookup returns CDR1 SQVTM and CDR2 ANQGSEA. CDR3: CSVIQGGNYGYTF. CDR3 in DNA: TGCAGCGTAATACAGGGAGGGAACTATGGCTACACCTTC.

This rearrangement joins TRBV6-5 to TRBJ1-5; tentative D call: TRBD1 (6 bases). Trimming took 2 bases from V and 7 from J, leaving 12 bases between them. Germline CDR1 reads MNHEY; CDR2 reads SVGAGI. CDR3 length: 14 residues. The DNA of the CDR3 is TGTGCCAGCAGTTACATCGGGGGGCAACAGCCCCAGCATTTT. Its translation is CASSYIGGQQPQHF.

This clone appeared a single time. V and J are TRBV7-2 and TRBJ2-7; D is undetermined. Germline V CDR1 and CDR2: SGHTA, FQGNSA. Trimming took 3 bases from V and 3 from J, leaving 6 bases between them. This CDR3 spans 12 amino acids. CDR3 sequence reads: CASSFRNYEQYF. The CDR3 region has the DNA TGTGCCAGCAGCTTTAGGAACTACGAGCAGTACTTC.

V and J are TRBV4-3 and TRBJ1-1; tentatively, D is TRBD1 (5 bases). V lost 2 bases to trimming and J lost 1 base, with 11 bases between them. The CDR3 spans 15 residues. Germline assignment: CDR1 LGHNA and CDR2 YSLEER. As DNA, the CDR3 is TGCGCCAGCAGCCAATCAGGGATAGAGAACACTGAAGCTTTCTTT. This encodes CASSQSGIENTEAFF.

This chain links TRBV9 with TRBJ2-3; 12 bases map to TRBD2. CDR1 SGDLS and CDR2 YYNGEE come from the germline V gene. The CDR3 has 16 residues. After removal of 2 bases from V and 2 bases from J, the junction contained 3 bases not matched to a gene. This chain's CDR3 is CASSVTSGGPTDTQYF. For the CDR3, the DNA is TGTGCCAGCAGCGTCACTAGCGGGGGGCCCACAGATACGCAGTATTTT.

V gene TRBV27 combines with J gene TRBJ1-4; TRBD1 is a possible D gene (5 bases). Trimming stripped 8 bases from V and 3 bases from J, with 10 bases between. The germline gives CDR1 MNHEY, CDR2 SMNVEV (reference sequence). CDR3 length equals 13 residues. CDR3 sequence (DNA): TGTGCCAGCGGGGGGGAGCCTAATGAAAAACTGTTTTTT. Its protein product is CASGGEPNEKLFF.

V and J are TRBV5-1 and TRBJ2-7, with a possible D match to TRBD1 (6 bases). V lost 3 bases to trimming and J lost 2 bases, with 9 bases between them. Germline V gene sequence: CDR1 SGHRS, CDR2 YFSETQ. The CDR3 is 13 residues long. The CDR3 is CASSSGQPYEQYF. CDR3 coding DNA: TGCGCCAGCAGCTCCGGACAGCCCTACGAGCAGTACTTC.

The chain is built from TRBV7-9 and TRBJ1-2; TRBD1 is a possible D gene (6 bases). Germline lookup yields CDR1 SEHNR and CDR2 FQNEAQ (reference sequence). V lost 3 bases and J lost 8, with 16 bases in between. This CDR3 has 14 residues. CDR3 nucleotides: TGTGCCAGCAGCTTTTCAGGGGAAGGGGACGGCTACACCTTC. Protein product: CASSFSGEGDGYTF. Filled out from reference TRBV7-9 and TRBJ1-2, the complete variable domain reads DTGVSQNPRHKITKRGQNVTFRCDPISEHNRLYWYRQTLGQGPEFLTYFQNEAQLEKSRLLSDRFSAERPKGSFSTLEIQRTEQGDSAMYLCASSFSGEGDGYTFGSGTRLTVV.

The J gene is TRBJ1-4, the V gene TRBV15, with a tentative D call TRBD1 (5 bases). V was pared by 4 bases and J by 7 bases, with 16 bases between. The germline gives CDR1 LNHNV, CDR2 YYDKDF (reference sequence). This CDR3 is built from 15 residues. The CDR3 here is CATSNSGGLGEKLFF. CDR3 in DNA: TGTGCCACCAGCAACTCCGGGGGGTTAGGTGAAAAACTGTTTTTT.

V usage is TRBV4-1 and J usage is TRBJ1-1; no reliable D call. CDR3 size: 17 residues. In germline, CDR1 is MGHRA, CDR2 YSYEKL. The V and J ends lost 3 bases and 6 bases respectively, with 23 bases between them. This CDR3 is CASSQVRVLGSVAEAFF. Here the CDR3 DNA reads TGCGCCAGCAGCCAGGTAAGGGTCCTGGGGAGTGTCGCTGAAGCTTTCTTT.

This chain connects TRBV27 to TRBJ2-5; D is unclear. There are 19 residues in the CDR3. Germline CDR1 MNHEY, CDR2 SMNVEV (reference sequence). Trimming cost V 4 bases and J 0 bases, with 24 bases left between them. The CDR3 loop is CASSSEFWGPRVHQETQYF. CDR3 DNA: TGTGCCAGCAGTTCTGAGTTCTGGGGTCCTAGGGTTCACCAAGAGACCCAGTACTTC.

The chain is built from TRBV7-8 and TRBJ1-6; no reliable D call. The V end was cut by 5 bases, the J end by 7 bases, with 6 bases between. This CDR3 region has 12 residues. Germline CDR1 is SGHVS and CDR2 is FQNEAQ. The CDR3 reads CASSDQNSPLHF. The DNA for the CDR3 is TGTGCCAGCAGCGACCAAAATTCACCCCTCCACTTT.

The gene calls are TRBV7-8 and TRBJ1-5; tentatively, D is TRBD1 (5 bases). The V and J ends lost 10 bases and 2 bases respectively, with 21 bases between them. The length of the CDR3 is 16 residues. The germline V gene has CDR1 SGHVS and CDR2 FQNEAQ. The CDR3 DNA follows: TGTGCCAACCACGGGACCCTCGAAGGGGGCAATCAGCCCCAGCATTTT. This translates into CANHGTLEGGNQPQHF.

This sequence joins TRBV19 and TRBJ1-5; 7 nucleotides align to TRBD1. Germline V gene data show CDR1 as LNHDA and CDR2 as SQIVND (reference sequence). Germline trimming cut 9 bases from V and 4 bases from J; bases unmatched to any gene: 6. The CDR3 has 13 amino acids. This CDR3 reads CASRRQGNQPQHF. For the CDR3, the DNA is TGTGCCAGCCGAAGACAGGGAAATCAGCCCCAGCATTTT.

V usage is TRBV13 and J usage is TRBJ1-1; D not resolved. Looked up from germline, CDR1 is PRHDT and CDR2 is FYEKMQ (reference sequence). This CDR3 has 14 amino acids. With 8 bases removed from V and 1 base from J, the gap between germline ends came to 14 bases. CDR3 in DNA: TGTGCCAGCGCCCTCCGAGGTGGGAACACTGAAGCTTTCTTT. It translates to CASALRGGNTEAFF.

This rearrangement joins TRBV18 to TRBJ2-1; 8 nucleotides agree with TRBD2. The CDR3 runs 13 residues. CDR1 is KGHSH, CDR2 LQKENI, per germline. With 3 bases clipped from V and 10 bases from J, the junction kept 5 bases outside the gene matches. CDR3 protein: CASSPSSGGEQFF. The CDR3, as DNA: TGTGCCAGCTCACCTTCCAGCGGGGGAGAGCAGTTCTTC.

This clone was observed a single time. The CDR3 loop reads CASSRLALSTDTQYF. The CDR3 DNA sequence: TGTGCCAGCAGTCGACTAGCGCTAAGCACAGATACGCAGTATTTT. This chain uses TRBV6-4 with TRBJ2-3; 8 positions agree with TRBD2. This CDR3 region has 15 residues. The junction had 4 bases not matched to a gene; V was cut back by 5 bases and J by 0 bases. Germline lookup yields CDR1 MRHNA and CDR2 SNTAGT.

The genes are TRBV5-4 and TRBJ1-1; D is unclear. The CDR3 is 14 residues long. The germline V gene encodes CDR1 SGHNT and CDR2 YYREEE (reference sequence). The V end lost 1 base, the J end lost 3 bases, and 10 bases lay between the germline ends. CDR3 loop: CASSLLPDHTEAFF. In DNA, the CDR3 is TGTGCCAGCAGCTTGTTACCGGACCACACTGAAGCTTTCTTT. The full variable domain, completed using reference TRBV5-4 and TRBJ1-1, is ETGVTQSPTHLIKTRGQQVTLRCSSQSGHNTVSWYQQALGQGPQFIFQYYREEENGRGNFPPRFSGLQFPNYSSELNVNALELDDSALYLCASSLLPDHTEAFFGQGTRLTVV.

V usage is TRBV15 and J usage is TRBJ1-3; D remains unclear. Per germline, CDR1 LNHNV and CDR2 YYDKDF (reference sequence). V dropped 5 bases and J dropped 0 bases, with 11 bases sitting between them. This CDR3 is built from 15 residues. CDR3 sequence reads: CATSADGDSGNTIYF. The CDR3 region has the DNA TGTGCCACCAGCGCCGACGGGGACTCTGGAAACACCATATATTTT.

The V gene is TRBV4-1, the J gene TRBJ1-2, with D uncertain. The CDR3 contains 14 residues. V shed 0 bases and J shed 4 bases, with 9 bases lying between them. The germline CDR1 and CDR2 sequences are MGHRA and YSYEKL. In DNA, the CDR3 is TGCGCCAGCAGCCAAGATGCGGTTGGCTATGGCTACACCTTC. It translates to CASSQDAVGYGYTF.

J is TRBJ1-5 and V is TRBV19; D might be TRBD1 (6 bases). The CDR3 has 16 amino acids. In germline, CDR1 is LNHDA, CDR2 SQIVND (reference sequence). The V end lost 3 bases, the J end lost 0 bases, and 12 bases lay between the germline ends. DNA of the CDR3: TGTGCCAGTAGTATTAATAGGGGGTATAGCAATCAGCCCCAGCATTTT. Its protein is CASSINRGYSNQPQHF. Full variable domain (rest looked up from reference TRBV19 and TRBJ1-5): DGGITQSPKYLFRKEGQNVTLSCEQNLNHDAMYWYRQDPGQGLRLIYYSQIVNDFQKGDIAEGYSVSREKKESFPLTVTSAQKNPTAFYLCASSINRGYSNQPQHFGDGTRLSIL.

The V call is TRBV6-5, the J call TRBJ1-3; maybe TRBD1 (6 bases). V lost 5 bases to trimming and J lost 4 bases, with 12 bases between them. Germline assignment: CDR1 MNHEY and CDR2 SVGAGI. The CDR3 sequence is 14 residues long. CDR3 DNA: TGTGCCAGCAGTCGACAGGCTGGGGGAAACACCATATATTTT. It yields the protein CASSRQAGGNTIYF.

The CDR3 sequence: CASSLVGQQYQETQYF. In DNA, the CDR3 is TGTGCCAGCAGCTTAGTTGGACAGCAGTACCAAGAGACCCAGTACTTC. The chain is built from TRBV7-9 and TRBJ2-5; D possibly corresponds to TRBD1 (6 bases). The CDR3 has 16 amino acids. Trimming removed 1 base at V and 0 bases at J, with 12 bases between. Germline V gene data show CDR1 as SEHNR and CDR2 as FQNEAQ (reference sequence).